Here is one TCR beta chain with its context. The data derive from a study of blood T cell repertoires in COVID-19. Overall study context: The study drew acute and convalescent COVID-19 samples from the United States, Italy and Spain.

Followed over time, Seattle patients had been enrolled while infection was active. Measured with immunoSEQ multiplex PCR; TCRdb has only the in-frame clones, and not every one. In the table there are about 310,000 clones, roughly 90% of which are singletons. Germline loops: CDR1 SGHDT, CDR2 YYEEEE. V shed 0 bases, J shed 7 bases, and the junction held 11 bases outside the gene matches. The CDR3 loop spans 17 amino acids. Sequenced sample: peripheral blood. The rearrangement uses TRBV5-6 and TRBJ2-1; TRBD2 matches 9 bases. The clonotype originates from a woman aged 25 to 39 with COVID-19, enrolled during active disease. CDR3 DNA: TGTGCCAGCAGCTTGGTGAGAGCGGGAGGAGACGGAAATGAGCAGTTCTTC. Its protein is CASSLVRAGGDGNEQFF. Using reference TRBV5-6 and TRBJ2-1 for the parts outside the CDR3, the full variable domain is DAGVTQSPTHLIKTRGQQVTLRCSPKSGHDTVSWYQQALGQGPQFIFQYYEEEERQRGNFPDRFSGHQFPNYSSELNVNALLLGDSALYLCASSLVRAGGDGNEQFFGPGTRLTVL.